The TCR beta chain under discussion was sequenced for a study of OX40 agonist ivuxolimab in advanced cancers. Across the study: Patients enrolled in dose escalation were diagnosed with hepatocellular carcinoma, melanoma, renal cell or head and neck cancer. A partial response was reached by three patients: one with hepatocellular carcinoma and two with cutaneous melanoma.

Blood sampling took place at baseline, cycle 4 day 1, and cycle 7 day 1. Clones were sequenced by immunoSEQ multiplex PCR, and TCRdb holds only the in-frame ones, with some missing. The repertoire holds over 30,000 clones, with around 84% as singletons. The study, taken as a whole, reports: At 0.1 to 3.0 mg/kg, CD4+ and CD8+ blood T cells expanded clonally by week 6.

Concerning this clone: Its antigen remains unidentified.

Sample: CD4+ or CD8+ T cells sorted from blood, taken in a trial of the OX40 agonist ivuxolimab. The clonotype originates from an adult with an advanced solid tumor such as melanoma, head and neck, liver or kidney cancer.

The DNA of the CDR3 is TGTGCCAGCATCCGGACAGGGGAGACCTACGAGCAGTACTTC. It translates to CASIRTGETYEQYF. The chain recombines TRBV7-9 with TRBJ2-7, with 9 bases matching TRBD1. V was pared by 7 bases and J by 2 bases, with 6 bases of the junction left unmatched. The CDR3 extends over 14 amino acids. Looked up from germline, CDR1 is SEHNR and CDR2 is FQNEAQ (reference sequence).